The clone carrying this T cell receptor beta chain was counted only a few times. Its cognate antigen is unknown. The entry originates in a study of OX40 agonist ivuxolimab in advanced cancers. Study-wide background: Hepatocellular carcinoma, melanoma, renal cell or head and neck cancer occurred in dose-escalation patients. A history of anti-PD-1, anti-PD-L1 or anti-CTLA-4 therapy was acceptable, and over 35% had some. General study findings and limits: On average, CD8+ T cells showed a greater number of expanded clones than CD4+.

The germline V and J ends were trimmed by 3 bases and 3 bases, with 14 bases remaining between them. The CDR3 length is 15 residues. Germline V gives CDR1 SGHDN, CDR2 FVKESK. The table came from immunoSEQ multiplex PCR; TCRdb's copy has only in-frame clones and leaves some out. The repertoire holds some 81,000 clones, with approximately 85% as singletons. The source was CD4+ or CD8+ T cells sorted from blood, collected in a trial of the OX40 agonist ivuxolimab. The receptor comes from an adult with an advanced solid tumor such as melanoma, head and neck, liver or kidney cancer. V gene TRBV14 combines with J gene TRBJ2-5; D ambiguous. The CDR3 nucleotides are TGTGCCAGCAGCCACTTCATGGGGTCAGAAGAGACCCAGTACTTC. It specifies CASSHFMGSEETQYF.